These 24 T cell receptor beta chains were sequenced from one sample in a study of CD8 T cells in Susac syndrome. cDNA came from about 0.5 to 1 ug RNA primed by random hexamers. One entry per CDR3 protein results from TCRdb running MiXCR on the immunoSEQ multiplex PCR reads. The sample lists roughly 200,000 distinct CDR3 sequences, roughly 91% occurring once. The sample taken for sequencing was CD4+ T cells from PBMCs. These receptors originate from a human donor with Susac syndrome.

The chain uses TRBV20-1 and TRBJ2-3, with 10 bases matching TRBD2. V lost 3 bases, J lost 6 bases, and 9 bases stayed unmatched. Germline V gene lookup returns CDR1 DFQATT and CDR2 SNEGSKA (reference sequence). This CDR3 contains 15 residues. CDR3 sequence (DNA): TGCAGTGCTAGGCCCACTAGCGGGGATGGGGATACGCAGTATTTT. It codes for CSARPTSGDGDTQYF.

The chain employs TRBV6-6 and TRBJ1-5, with 10 bases that match TRBD1. With V trimmed by 9 bases and J by 7 bases, 3 bases remained unmatched. The CDR3 sequence is 12 residues long. CDR1 and CDR2 (germline): MNHNY, SVGAGI (reference sequence). The CDR3 coding sequence is TGTGCCAGTACGACAGGGGGCCAGCCCCAGCATTTT. Translation: CASTTGGQPQHF.

V gene TRBV7-8 combines with J gene TRBJ2-7; 7 bases agree with TRBD1. The V segment lost 0 bases and the J segment 6 bases; nucleotides outside the gene matches: 11. This CDR3 region has 16 residues. CDR1 is SGHVS, CDR2 FQNEAQ, per germline. The CDR3 region has the DNA TGTGCCAGCAGCTTAGCATACAGGGGATACCCTACCGAGCAGTACTTC. Translating it yields CASSLAYRGYPTEQYF.

This rearrangement joins TRBV30 to TRBJ1-5, with 11 nucleotides matching TRBD1. Trimming at V came to 2 bases and at J to 6 bases, leaving 6 bases not matched to a gene. The CDR3 runs to 15 residues. The germline V gene encodes CDR1 GTSNPN and CDR2 SVGIG (reference sequence). The CDR3 protein is CAWSRPDRGLQPQHF. CDR3 bases: TGTGCCTGGAGTCGGCCGGACAGGGGGCTTCAGCCCCAGCATTTT.

The chain employs TRBV12-3 or TRBV12-4 and TRBJ2-7; TRBD1 agrees at 9 bases. With 5 bases clipped from V and 4 bases from J, the junction kept 9 bases outside the gene matches. There are 15 residues in the CDR3. The CDR3 DNA is TGTGCCAGCAGTGGGGGACAGGGAAGCAGGTACGAGCAGTACTTC. Amino acids: CASSGGQGSRYEQYF.

The rearrangement links TRBV12-3 or TRBV12-4 to TRBJ1-2; TRBD1 matches at 8 bases. After removal of 5 bases from V and 7 bases from J, the junction contained 3 bases not matched to a gene. This CDR3 contains 12 residues. CDR3 bases: TGTGCCAGCAGTCCAGGGGGCTCTGGCTACACCTTC. This translates into CASSPGGSGYTF.

The gene calls are TRBV9 and TRBJ1-1, with D unclear. Per the germline V gene, CDR1 is SGDLS and CDR2 is YYNGEE. The CDR3 consists of 14 residues. With 0 bases removed from V and 1 base from J, the gap between germline ends came to 7 bases. CDR3 bases: TGTGCCAGCAGCGTAGAGGGAGAGAACACTGAAGCTTTCTTT. Translation: CASSVEGENTEAFF. Full variable domain (outside the CDR3, taken from reference TRBV9 and TRBJ1-1): DSGVTQTPKHLITATGQRVTLRCSPRSGDLSVYWYQQSLDQGLQFLIQYYNGEERAKGNILERFSAQQFPDLHSELNLSSLELGDSALYFCASSVEGENTEAFFGQGTRLTVV.

Here the CDR3 DNA reads TGTGCCAGCAGTTTAGGGCCGGGACGCCAGCCCCAGCATTTT. It translates to CASSLGPGRQPQHF. V and J are TRBV28 and TRBJ1-5, with D tentatively TRBD1 (5 bases). CDR1 is MDHEN and CDR2 is SYDVKM in the germline V gene. Deletions cut 2 bases from V and 7 bases from J, with 12 bases between. The CDR3 length is 14 residues.

This rearrangement joins TRBV18 to TRBJ1-1, with TRBD1 matching over 9 bases. V lost 5 bases to trimming and J lost 4 bases; unmatched junction nucleotides: 11. The CDR3 is 16 residues long. In germline, CDR1 is KGHSH, CDR2 LQKENI. Here the CDR3 reads CASSGTGQGRGTEAFF. The DNA of the CDR3 is TGTGCCAGCTCAGGGACGGGACAGGGTAGGGGCACTGAAGCTTTCTTT.

This chain uses TRBV19 with TRBJ1-5, with D perhaps TRBD1 (6 bases). V dropped 7 bases and J dropped 5 bases, with 15 bases sitting between them. Germline V gives CDR1 LNHDA, CDR2 SQIVND (reference sequence). CDR3 length: 14 amino acids. CDR3 protein: CASMPGVDHQPQHF. The CDR3 DNA reads TGTGCCAGTATGCCAGGGGTCGACCATCAGCCCCAGCATTTT.

The chain has TRBV28 and TRBJ1-3, with D possibly TRBD1 on 6 matching bases. This CDR3 is 16 amino acids long. V was shortened by 7 bases and J by 0 bases, with 16 bases between the two germline ends. Germline CDR1 and CDR2: MDHEN and SYDVKM. CDR3 protein: CASILSTGSSGNTIYF. The DNA of the CDR3 is TGTGCCAGCATCTTAAGCACAGGGAGCTCTGGAAACACCATATATTTT. Looking up the rest from reference TRBV28 and TRBJ1-3 gives the full variable domain: DVKVTQSSRYLVKRTGEKVFLECVQDMDHENMFWYRQDPGLGLRLIYFSYDVKMKEKGDIPEGYSVSREKKERFSLILESASTNQTSMYLCASILSTGSSGNTIYFGEGSWLTVV.

V is TRBV12-5 and J is TRBJ1-5; D gene unclear. The CDR3 is made up of 10 amino acids. From germline, CDR1 is LGHNT and CDR2 FRNRAP. V dropped 10 bases and J dropped 7 bases, with 8 bases sitting between them. The CDR3 bases are TGTGCTAACCGTTGCCAGCCCCAGCATTTT. Translating it yields CANRCQPQHF.

The chain has TRBV5-1 and TRBJ2-1; tentatively, D is TRBD1 or TRBD2 (6 bases each). The CDR3 covers 15 residues. Germline V gene data show CDR1 as SGHRS and CDR2 as YFSETQ. V was trimmed by 2 bases and J by 9 bases, leaving 18 bases between them. CDR3: CASSLGGYGSGEQFF. The CDR3 DNA reads TGCGCCAGCAGCTTAGGGGGGTACGGTTCTGGTGAGCAGTTCTTC.

V gene TRBV2 combines with J gene TRBJ2-1; 12 nucleotides agree with TRBD2. The CDR3 is 16 residues long. CDR1 is SNHLY, CDR2 FYNNEI, per germline. V trimming: 4 bases; J trimming: 6 bases; junction bases outside the gene matches: 7. CDR3: CASSGGQGLAGNEQFF. The CDR3 DNA follows: TGTGCCAGCAGTGGTGGCCAGGGACTAGCGGGCAATGAGCAGTTCTTC. Full variable domain (missing parts from reference TRBV2 and TRBJ2-1): EPEVTQTPSHQVTQMGQEVILRCVPISNHLYFYWYRQILGQKVEFLVSFYNNEISEKSEIFDDQFSVERPDGSNFTLKIRSTKLEDSAMYFCASSGGQGLAGNEQFFGPGTRLTVL.

The chain joins TRBV20-1 to TRBJ1-6; D unclear. Germline assignment: CDR1 DFQATT and CDR2 SNEGSKA (reference sequence). Trimming removed 0 bases at V and 7 bases at J, with 10 bases between. The CDR3 spans 14 residues. In DNA form, the CDR3 reads TGCAGTGCTAGAGAAAGGGAAGGGAATTCACCCCTCCACTTT. Its translation: CSAREREGNSPLHF.

The chain couples TRBV28 to TRBJ1-4, with a possible D match to TRBD1 (6 bases). Looked up from germline, CDR1 is MDHEN and CDR2 is SYDVKM. Between the trimmed V and J ends, which lost 5 bases and 7 bases, there was a span of 17 bases. The CDR3 runs to 15 residues. CDR3 coding DNA: TGTGCCAGCAGTCTTATGACAGGTCTAGGTGAAAAACTGTTTTTT. Translating it yields CASSLMTGLGEKLFF.

The chain joins TRBV4-1 to TRBJ1-5; possibly TRBD1 for D (5 bases). Germline V gene lookup returns CDR1 MGHRA and CDR2 YSYEKL. This CDR3 comprises 18 residues. V gave up 1 base and J gave up 0 bases, with 16 bases separating them. CDR3 loop: CASSQGQSQGYSNQPQHF. In nucleotides, the CDR3 is TGCGCCAGCAGCCAAGGTCAGTCCCAGGGCTATAGCAATCAGCCCCAGCATTTT.

This chain joins TRBV5-1 and TRBJ1-2; D not resolved. Deletions cut 0 bases from V and 2 bases from J, with 8 bases between. The germline gives CDR1 SGHRS, CDR2 YFSETQ. The CDR3 spans 14 residues. As DNA, the CDR3 is TGCGCCAGCAGCTTGGGGGCAGGAAACTATGGCTACACCTTC. Translating gives CASSLGAGNYGYTF. Combining the CDR3 with reference TRBV5-1 and TRBJ1-2 gives the whole variable domain KAGVTQTPRYLIKTRGQQVTLSCSPISGHRSVSWYQQTPGQGLQFLFEYFSETQRNKGNFPGRFSGRQFSNSRSEMNVSTLELGDSALYLCASSLGAGNYGYTFGSGTRLTVV.

This chain uses TRBV7-2 with TRBJ2-3; 10 nucleotides line up with TRBD2. This CDR3 comprises 15 residues. The V gene's germline CDR1 is SGHTA and CDR2 FQGNSA. Trimming took 6 bases from V and 1 from J; bases not matched to a gene: 4. CDR3 sequence reads: CASRIAGGGTDTQYF. The CDR3 bases are TGTGCCAGCAGGATAGCGGGGGGAGGCACAGATACGCAGTATTTT.

This clonotype was counted a single time. The chain uses TRBV18 and TRBJ1-6; weak D call: TRBD1 (6 bases). Germline V gene sequence: CDR1 KGHSH, CDR2 LQKENI. The CDR3 is 16 residues long. Trimming pared 6 bases from V and 10 bases from J, leaving 22 bases between. CDR3 sequence: CASSPSMMRGGSPLHF. CDR3 in DNA: TGTGCCAGCTCCCCGTCAATGATGCGAGGGGGGTCACCCCTCCACTTT.

This sequence joins TRBV5-4 and TRBJ2-3, with 10 nucleotides matching TRBD1. With 3 bases clipped from V and 3 bases from J, the junction kept 4 bases outside the gene matches. Germline V gives CDR1 SGHNT, CDR2 YYREEE (reference sequence). The CDR3 has 15 residues. CDR3 residues: CASSSPGQGTDTQYF. The CDR3 DNA is TGTGCCAGCAGCTCCCCGGGACAGGGGACAGATACGCAGTATTTT.

This clonotype was recorded once. The rearrangement links TRBV9 to TRBJ1-1; D perhaps matches TRBD1 (6 bases). V dropped 3 bases and J dropped 9 bases, with 12 bases sitting between them. The germline CDR1 and CDR2 sequences are SGDLS and YYNGEE. This CDR3 comprises 12 residues. The CDR3 DNA reads as TGTGCCAGCAGCGGCGGTGGGACAAAAGCTTTCTTT. Protein sequence: CASSGGGTKAFF.

The rearrangement links TRBV24-1 to TRBJ2-2; D possibly corresponds to TRBD1 (6 bases). Trimming took off 7 bases at V and 0 bases at J, with 11 bases between the two ends. The V gene's germline CDR1 is KGHDR and CDR2 SFDVKD. The CDR3 runs to 15 residues. This CDR3 reads CATSRGKANTGELFF. CDR3 nucleotide sequence: TGTGCCACCAGCAGGGGTAAGGCGAACACCGGGGAGCTGTTTTTT.

This clonotype was detected once. This chain joins TRBV4-1 and TRBJ2-1; 11 nucleotides align to TRBD2. Germline V gene lookup returns CDR1 MGHRA and CDR2 YSYEKL. CDR3 size: 16 residues. V trimming: 2 bases; J trimming: 3 bases; junction bases outside the gene matches: 3. This CDR3 reads CASSQRTSGGYNEQFF. In DNA form, the CDR3 reads TGCGCCAGCAGCCAAAGAACTAGCGGGGGCTACAATGAGCAGTTCTTC.